This T cell receptor beta chain was obtained from a study of cytomegalovirus exposure and HLA in healthy donors. The CDR3 is made up of 14 amino acids. V was pared by 2 bases and J by 2 bases, with 9 bases between. Germline loops: CDR1 MDHEN, CDR2 SYDVKM. Amplification used 60 Vbeta primers and 13 Jbeta primers. The repertoire was sequenced with immunoSEQ multiplex PCR; TCRdb's copy has only in-frame clones and lacks some. The repertoire includes about 130,000 clones, around four fifths of them detected once, and around 1.6% sits in the top ten. The chain is built from TRBV28 and TRBJ2-5; a possible D gene is TRBD2 (5 bases). The sequence was obtained from a female donor in good health and CMV-seronegative. The sequenced sample was PBMCs. As DNA, the CDR3 is TGTGCCAGCAGTTTAGGCAGCGGACAAGAGACCCAGTACTTC. It specifies CASSLGSGQETQYF. The whole variable domain, filled in from reference TRBV28 and TRBJ2-5, reads DVKVTQSSRYLVKRTGEKVFLECVQDMDHENMFWYRQDPGLGLRLIYFSYDVKMKEKGDIPEGYSVSREKKERFSLILESASTNQTSMYLCASSLGSGQETQYFGPGTRLLVL.